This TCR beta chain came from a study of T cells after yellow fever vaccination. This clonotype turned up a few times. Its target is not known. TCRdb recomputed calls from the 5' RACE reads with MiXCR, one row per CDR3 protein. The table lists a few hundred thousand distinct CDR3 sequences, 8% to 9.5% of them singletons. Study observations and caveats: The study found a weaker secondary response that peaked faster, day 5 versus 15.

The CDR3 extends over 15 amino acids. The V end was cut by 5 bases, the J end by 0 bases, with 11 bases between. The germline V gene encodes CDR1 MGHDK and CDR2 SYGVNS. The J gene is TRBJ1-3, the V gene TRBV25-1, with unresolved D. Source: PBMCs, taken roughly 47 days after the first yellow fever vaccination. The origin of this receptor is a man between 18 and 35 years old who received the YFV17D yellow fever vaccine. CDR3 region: CASSSSRGSGNTIYF. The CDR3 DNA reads TGTGCCAGCAGTAGTTCGCGGGGCTCTGGAAACACCATATATTTT.